This T cell receptor (beta chain) was documented in a study of blood T cell repertoires in COVID-19. Whole-study context: Samples came from the United States, Italy and Spain, spanning acute and convalescent COVID-19.

Participant reports of clinical history set cohort assignment. Original processing methods: Reference gene primer amplification gave nucleated cell count estimates. TCRdb's copy holds only in-frame clones and misses some; the assay was immunoSEQ multiplex PCR. For V, J and clone size, that table is used; D and trimming come from the DNA. This sample yields approximately 200,000 clones, of which more than 75% are seen a single time; 6.5% to 9% belongs to the top ten. Germline CDR1 reads LGHDT; CDR2 reads YNNKEL (reference sequence). The V and J ends lost 3 bases and 5 bases respectively, with 10 bases between them. The CDR3 consists of 13 residues.

The rearrangement links TRBV3-1 (or the pseudogene TRBV3-2) to TRBJ1-2; unclear D gene. Material for sequencing was PBMCs or T cells enriched from blood (not recorded which). The clonotype was recovered from a woman between 35 and 50 years old with acute COVID-19. CDR3 in amino acids: CASSHNRLYGYTF. CDR3 nucleotide sequence: TGTGCCAGCAGCCATAACAGATTATATGGCTACACCTTC.